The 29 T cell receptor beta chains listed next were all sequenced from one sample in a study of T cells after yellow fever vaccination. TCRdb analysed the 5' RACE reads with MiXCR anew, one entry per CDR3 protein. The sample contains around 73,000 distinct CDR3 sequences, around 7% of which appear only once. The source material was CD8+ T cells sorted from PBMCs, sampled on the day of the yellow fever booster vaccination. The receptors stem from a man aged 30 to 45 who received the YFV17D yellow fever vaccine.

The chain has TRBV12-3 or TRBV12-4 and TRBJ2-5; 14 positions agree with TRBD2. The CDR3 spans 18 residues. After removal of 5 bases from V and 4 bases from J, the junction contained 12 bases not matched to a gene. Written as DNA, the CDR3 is TGTGCCAGCAGTATGACGGGACTAGCGGGAGCAATCGGAGAGACCCAGTACTTC. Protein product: CASSMTGLAGAIGETQYF.

CDR3: CASSYVGQEFTEAFF. The CDR3 DNA is TGTGCCAGCAGTTATGTCGGACAGGAATTCACTGAAGCTTTCTTT. The chain links TRBV6-5 to TRBJ1-1, with TRBD1 matching 7 bases. The CDR3 is 15 amino acids. CDR1 and CDR2 (germline): MNHEY, SVGAGI. V gave up 3 bases and J gave up 4 bases; unmatched junction bases: 8.

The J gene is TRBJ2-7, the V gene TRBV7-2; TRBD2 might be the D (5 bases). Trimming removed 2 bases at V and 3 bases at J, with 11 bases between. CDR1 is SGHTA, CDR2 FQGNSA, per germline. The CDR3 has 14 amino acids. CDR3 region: CASSLLEDLYEQYF. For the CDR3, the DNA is TGTGCCAGCAGCTTATTGGAGGACCTCTACGAGCAGTACTTC.

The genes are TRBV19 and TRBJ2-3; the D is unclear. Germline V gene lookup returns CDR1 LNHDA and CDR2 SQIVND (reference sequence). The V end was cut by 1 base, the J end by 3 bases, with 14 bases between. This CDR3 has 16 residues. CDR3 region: CASSIGVTHQTDTQYF. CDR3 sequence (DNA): TGTGCCAGTAGTATAGGGGTAACCCACCAGACAGATACGCAGTATTTT.

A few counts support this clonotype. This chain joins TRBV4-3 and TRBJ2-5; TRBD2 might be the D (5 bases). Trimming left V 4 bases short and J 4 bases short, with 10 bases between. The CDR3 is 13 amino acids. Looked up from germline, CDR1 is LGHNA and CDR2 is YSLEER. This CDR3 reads CASSRTPGETQYF. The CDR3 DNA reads TGCGCCAGCAGCCGGACTCCGGGAGAGACCCAGTACTTC.

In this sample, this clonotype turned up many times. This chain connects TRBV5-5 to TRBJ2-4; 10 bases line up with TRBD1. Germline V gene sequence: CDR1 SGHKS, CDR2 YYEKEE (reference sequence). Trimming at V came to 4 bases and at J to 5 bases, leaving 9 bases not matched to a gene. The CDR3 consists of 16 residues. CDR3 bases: TGTGCCAGCAGCAGAGAAGGGACAGGGGTAGAAAACATTCAGTACTTC. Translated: CASSREGTGVENIQYF.

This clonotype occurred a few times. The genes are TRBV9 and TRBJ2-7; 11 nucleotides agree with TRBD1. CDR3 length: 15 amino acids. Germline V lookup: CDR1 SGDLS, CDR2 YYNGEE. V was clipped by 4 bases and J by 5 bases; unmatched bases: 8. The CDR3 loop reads CASSPTGQGVDEQYF. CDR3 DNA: TGTGCCAGCAGCCCCACGGGACAGGGGGTCGACGAGCAGTACTTC. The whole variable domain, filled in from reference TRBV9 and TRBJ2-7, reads DSGVTQTPKHLITATGQRVTLRCSPRSGDLSVYWYQQSLDQGLQFLIQYYNGEERAKGNILERFSAQQFPDLHSELNLSSLELGDSALYFCASSPTGQGVDEQYFGPGTRLTVT.

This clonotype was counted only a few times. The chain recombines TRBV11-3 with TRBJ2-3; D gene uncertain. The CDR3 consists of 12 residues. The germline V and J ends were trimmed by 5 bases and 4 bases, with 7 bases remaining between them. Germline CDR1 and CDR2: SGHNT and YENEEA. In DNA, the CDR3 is TGTGCCAGCAGCCCAGGTTCAGATACGCAGTATTTT. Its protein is CASSPGSDTQYF.

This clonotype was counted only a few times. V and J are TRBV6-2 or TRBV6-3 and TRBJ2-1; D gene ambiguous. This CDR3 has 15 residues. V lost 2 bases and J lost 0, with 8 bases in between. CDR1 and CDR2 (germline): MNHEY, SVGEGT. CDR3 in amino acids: CASSYASSSYNEQFF. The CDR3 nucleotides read TGTGCCAGCAGTTACGCGAGTAGCTCCTACAATGAGCAGTTCTTC.

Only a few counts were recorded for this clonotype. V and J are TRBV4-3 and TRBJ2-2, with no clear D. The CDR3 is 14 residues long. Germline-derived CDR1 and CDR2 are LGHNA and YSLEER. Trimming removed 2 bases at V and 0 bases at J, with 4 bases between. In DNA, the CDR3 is TGCGCCAGCAGCCAATTTTCGAACACCGGGGAGCTGTTTTTT. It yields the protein CASSQFSNTGELFF.

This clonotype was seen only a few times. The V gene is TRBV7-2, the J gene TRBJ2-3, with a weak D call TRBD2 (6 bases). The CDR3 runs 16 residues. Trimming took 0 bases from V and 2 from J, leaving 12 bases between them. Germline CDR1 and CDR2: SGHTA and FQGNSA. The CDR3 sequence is CASSLATRSITDTQYF. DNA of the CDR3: TGTGCCAGCAGCTTAGCGACTAGGTCCATCACAGATACGCAGTATTTT.

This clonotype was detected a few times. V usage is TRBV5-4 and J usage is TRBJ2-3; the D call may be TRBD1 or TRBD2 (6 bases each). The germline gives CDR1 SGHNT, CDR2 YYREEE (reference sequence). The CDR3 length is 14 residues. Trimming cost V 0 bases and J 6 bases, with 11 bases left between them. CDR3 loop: CASSLAGGLDTQYF. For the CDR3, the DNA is TGTGCCAGCAGCTTGGCCGGGGGCCTGGATACGCAGTATTTT. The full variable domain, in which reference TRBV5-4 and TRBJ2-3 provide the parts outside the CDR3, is ETGVTQSPTHLIKTRGQQVTLRCSSQSGHNTVSWYQQALGQGPQFIFQYYREEENGRGNFPPRFSGLQFPNYSSELNVNALELDDSALYLCASSLAGGLDTQYFGPGTRLTVL.

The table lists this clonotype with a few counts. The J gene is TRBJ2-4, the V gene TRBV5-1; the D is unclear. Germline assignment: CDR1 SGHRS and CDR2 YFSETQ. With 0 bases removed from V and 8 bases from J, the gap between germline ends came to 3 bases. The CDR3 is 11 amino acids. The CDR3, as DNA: TGCGCCAGCAGCTTGGGACACATTCAGTACTTC. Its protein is CASSLGHIQYF. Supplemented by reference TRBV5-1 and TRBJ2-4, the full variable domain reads KAGVTQTPRYLIKTRGQQVTLSCSPISGHRSVSWYQQTPGQGLQFLFEYFSETQRNKGNFPGRFSGRQFSNSRSEMNVSTLELGDSALYLCASSLGHIQYFGAGTRLSVL.

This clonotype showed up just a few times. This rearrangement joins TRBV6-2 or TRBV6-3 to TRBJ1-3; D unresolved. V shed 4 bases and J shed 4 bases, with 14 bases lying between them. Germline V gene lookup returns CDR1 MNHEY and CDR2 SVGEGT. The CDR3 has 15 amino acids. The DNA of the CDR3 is TGTGCCAGCAGTTCTCCGGCCGTGTCGGGAAACACCATATATTTT. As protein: CASSSPAVSGNTIYF.

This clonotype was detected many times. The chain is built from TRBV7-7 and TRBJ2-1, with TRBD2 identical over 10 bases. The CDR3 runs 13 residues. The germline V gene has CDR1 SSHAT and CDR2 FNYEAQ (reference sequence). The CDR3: CASGGSSYNEQFF. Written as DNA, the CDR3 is TGTGCTAGCGGGGGGAGCTCCTACAATGAGCAGTTCTTC.

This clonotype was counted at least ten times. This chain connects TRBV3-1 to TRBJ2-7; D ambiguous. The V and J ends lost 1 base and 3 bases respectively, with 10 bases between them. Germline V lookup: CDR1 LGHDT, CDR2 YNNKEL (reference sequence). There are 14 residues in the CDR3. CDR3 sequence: CASSQVGLDYEQYF. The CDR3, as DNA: TGTGCCAGCAGCCAAGTGGGGTTAGACTACGAGCAGTACTTC.

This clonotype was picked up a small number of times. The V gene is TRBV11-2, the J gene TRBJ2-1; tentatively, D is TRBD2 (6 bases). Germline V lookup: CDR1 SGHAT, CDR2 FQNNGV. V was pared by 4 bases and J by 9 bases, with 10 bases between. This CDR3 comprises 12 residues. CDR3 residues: CASSSTGGEQFF. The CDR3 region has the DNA TGTGCCAGCAGCTCTACCGGGGGTGAGCAGTTCTTC. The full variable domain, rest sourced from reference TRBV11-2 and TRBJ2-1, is EAGVAQSPRYKIIEKRQSVAFWCNPISGHATLYWYQQILGQGPKLLIQFQNNGVVDDSQLPKDRFSAERLKGVDSTLKIQPAKLEDSAVYLCASSSTGGEQFFGPGTRLTVL.

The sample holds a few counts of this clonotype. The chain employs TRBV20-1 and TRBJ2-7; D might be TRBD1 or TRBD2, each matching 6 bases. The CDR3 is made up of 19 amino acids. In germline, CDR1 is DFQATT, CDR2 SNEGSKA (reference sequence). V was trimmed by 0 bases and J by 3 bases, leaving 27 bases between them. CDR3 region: CSARDNLDRWDFQFYEQYF. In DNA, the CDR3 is TGCAGTGCTAGAGACAACCTGGACAGATGGGACTTCCAGTTCTACGAGCAGTACTTC.

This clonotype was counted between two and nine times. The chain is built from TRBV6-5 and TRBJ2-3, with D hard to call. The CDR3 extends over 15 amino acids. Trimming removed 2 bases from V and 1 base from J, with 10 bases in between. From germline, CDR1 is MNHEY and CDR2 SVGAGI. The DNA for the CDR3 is TGTGCCAGCAGTTACCCCCAGTCAGGCACAGATACGCAGTATTTT. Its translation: CASSYPQSGTDTQYF.

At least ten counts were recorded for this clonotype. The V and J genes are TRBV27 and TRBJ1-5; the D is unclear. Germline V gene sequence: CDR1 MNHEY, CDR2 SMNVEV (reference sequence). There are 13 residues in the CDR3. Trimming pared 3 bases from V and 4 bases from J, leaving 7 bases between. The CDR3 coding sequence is TGTGCCAGCAGTTTCCAAGGGAATCAGCCCCAGCATTTT. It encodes CASSFQGNQPQHF.

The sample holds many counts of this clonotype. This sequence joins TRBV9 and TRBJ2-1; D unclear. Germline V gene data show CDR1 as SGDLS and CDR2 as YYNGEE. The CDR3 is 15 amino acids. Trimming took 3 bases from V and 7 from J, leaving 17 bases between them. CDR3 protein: CASSAPSGVGNEQFF. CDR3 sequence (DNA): TGTGCCAGCAGCGCCCCTAGTGGGGTGGGGAATGAGCAGTTCTTC.

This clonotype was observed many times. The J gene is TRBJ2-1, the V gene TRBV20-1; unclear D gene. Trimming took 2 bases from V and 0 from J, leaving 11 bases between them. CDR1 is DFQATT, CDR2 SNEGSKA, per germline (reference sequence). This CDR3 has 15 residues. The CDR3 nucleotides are TGCAGTGCTAGATTGTTAGCCAGCTCCTACAATGAGCAGTTCTTC. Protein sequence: CSARLLASSYNEQFF.

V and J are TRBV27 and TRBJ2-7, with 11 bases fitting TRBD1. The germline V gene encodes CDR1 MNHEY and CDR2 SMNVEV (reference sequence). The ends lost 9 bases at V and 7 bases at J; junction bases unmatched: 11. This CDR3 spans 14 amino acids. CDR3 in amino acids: CARSIRDRGSEQYF. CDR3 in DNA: TGTGCCAGGAGTATCCGGGACAGGGGGAGTGAGCAGTACTTC.

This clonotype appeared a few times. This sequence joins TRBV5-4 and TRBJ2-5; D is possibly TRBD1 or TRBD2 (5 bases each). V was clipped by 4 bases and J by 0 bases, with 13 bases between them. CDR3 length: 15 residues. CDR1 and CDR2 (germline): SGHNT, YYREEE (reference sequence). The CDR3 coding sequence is TGTGCCAGCAGCCAGATCGGGGCATACCAAGAGACCCAGTACTTC. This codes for CASSQIGAYQETQYF.

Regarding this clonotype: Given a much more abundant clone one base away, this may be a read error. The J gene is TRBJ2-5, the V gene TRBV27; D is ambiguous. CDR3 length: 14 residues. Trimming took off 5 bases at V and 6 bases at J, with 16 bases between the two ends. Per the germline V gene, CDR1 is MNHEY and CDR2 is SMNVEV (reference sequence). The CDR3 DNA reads TGTGCCAGCAGTCCCTGGAGCGCGGCGAAGACCCAGTACTTC. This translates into CASSPWSAAKTQYF.

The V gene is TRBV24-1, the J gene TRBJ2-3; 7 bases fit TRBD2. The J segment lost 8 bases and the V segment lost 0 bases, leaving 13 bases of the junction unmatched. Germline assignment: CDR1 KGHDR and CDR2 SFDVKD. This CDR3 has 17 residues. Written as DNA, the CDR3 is TGTGCCACCAGTGATTTGGGCCTAGCGGACCCACCTTCTACGCAGTATTTT. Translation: CATSDLGLADPPSTQYF.

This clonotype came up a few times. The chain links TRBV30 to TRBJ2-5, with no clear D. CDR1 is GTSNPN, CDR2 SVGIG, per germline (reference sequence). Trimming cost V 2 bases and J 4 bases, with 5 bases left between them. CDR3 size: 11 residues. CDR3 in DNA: TGTGCCTGGAGTTCCGGAGAGACCCAGTACTTC. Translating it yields CAWSSGETQYF.

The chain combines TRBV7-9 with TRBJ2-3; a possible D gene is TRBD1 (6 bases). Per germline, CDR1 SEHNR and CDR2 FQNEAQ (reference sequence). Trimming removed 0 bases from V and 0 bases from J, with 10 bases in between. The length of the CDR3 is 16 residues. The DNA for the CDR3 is TGTGCCAGCAGCTTAGCGCGGACAGCCAGCACAGATACGCAGTATTTT. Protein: CASSLARTASTDTQYF.

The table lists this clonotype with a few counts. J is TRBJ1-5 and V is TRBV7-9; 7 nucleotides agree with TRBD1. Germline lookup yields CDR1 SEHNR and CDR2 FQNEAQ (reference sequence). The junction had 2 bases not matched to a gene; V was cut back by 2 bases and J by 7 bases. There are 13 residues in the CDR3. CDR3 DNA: TGTGCCAGCAGCTTACACAGGGGCCAGCCCCAGCATTTT. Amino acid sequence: CASSLHRGQPQHF.